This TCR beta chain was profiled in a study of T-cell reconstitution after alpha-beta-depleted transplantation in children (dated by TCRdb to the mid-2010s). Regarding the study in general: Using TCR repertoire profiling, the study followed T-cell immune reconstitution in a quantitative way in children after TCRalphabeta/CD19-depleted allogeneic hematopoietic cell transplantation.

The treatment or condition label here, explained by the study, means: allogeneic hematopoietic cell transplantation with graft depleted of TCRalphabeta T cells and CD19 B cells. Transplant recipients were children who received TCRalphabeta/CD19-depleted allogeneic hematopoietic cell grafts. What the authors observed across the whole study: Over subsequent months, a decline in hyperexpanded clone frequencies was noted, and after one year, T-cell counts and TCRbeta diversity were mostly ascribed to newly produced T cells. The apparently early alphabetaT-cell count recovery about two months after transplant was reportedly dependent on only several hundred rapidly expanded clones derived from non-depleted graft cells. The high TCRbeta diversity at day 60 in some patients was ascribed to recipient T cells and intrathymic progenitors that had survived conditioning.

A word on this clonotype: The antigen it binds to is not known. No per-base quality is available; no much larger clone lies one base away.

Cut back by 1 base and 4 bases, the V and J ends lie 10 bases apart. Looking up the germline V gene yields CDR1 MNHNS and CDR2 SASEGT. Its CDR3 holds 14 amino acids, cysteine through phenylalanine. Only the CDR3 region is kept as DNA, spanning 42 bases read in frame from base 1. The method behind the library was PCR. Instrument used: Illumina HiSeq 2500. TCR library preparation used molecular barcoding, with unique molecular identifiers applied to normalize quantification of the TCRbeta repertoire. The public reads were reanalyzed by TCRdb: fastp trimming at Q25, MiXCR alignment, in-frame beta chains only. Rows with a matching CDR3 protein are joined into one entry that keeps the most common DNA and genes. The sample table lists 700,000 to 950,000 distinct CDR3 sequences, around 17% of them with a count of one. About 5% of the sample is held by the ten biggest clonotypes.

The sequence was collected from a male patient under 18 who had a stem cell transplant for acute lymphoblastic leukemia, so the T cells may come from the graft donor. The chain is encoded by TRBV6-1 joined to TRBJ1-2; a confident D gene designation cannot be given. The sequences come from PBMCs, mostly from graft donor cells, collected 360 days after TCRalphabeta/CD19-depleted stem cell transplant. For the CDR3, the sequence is CASSEDWRSYGYTF. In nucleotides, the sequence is TGTGCCAGCAGTGAAGATTGGCGGAGCTATGGCTACACCTTC.